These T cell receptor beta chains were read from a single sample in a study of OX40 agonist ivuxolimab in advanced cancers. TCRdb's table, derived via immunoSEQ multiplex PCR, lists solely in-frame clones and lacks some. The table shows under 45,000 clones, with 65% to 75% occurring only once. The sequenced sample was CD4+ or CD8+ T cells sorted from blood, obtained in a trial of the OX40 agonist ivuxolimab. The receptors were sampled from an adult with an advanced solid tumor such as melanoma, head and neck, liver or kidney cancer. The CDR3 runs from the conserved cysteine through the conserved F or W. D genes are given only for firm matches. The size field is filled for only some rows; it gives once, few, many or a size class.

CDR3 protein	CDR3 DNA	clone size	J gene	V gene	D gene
CASSPGQLARETQYF	TGTGCCAGCTCACCAGGGCAGCTAGCCCGAGAGACCCAGTACTTC	-	TRBJ2-5	TRBV18	-
CSVGLEDGYTF	TGCAGCGTTGGGTTGGAAGACGGCTACACCTTC	once	TRBJ1-2	TRBV29-1	-
CASAVGGRQPQHF	TGTGCCAGCGCCGTTGGCGGCCGGCAGCCCCAGCATTTT	few	TRBJ1-5	TRBV7-2	-
CASSDGSYNEQFF	TGTGCCAGCAGCGATGGTAGCTACAATGAGCAGTTCTTC	-	TRBJ2-1	TRBV7-2	-
CASSLRYEKLFF	TGTGCCAGCAGCCTCCGTTATGAAAAACTGTTTTTT	-	TRBJ1-4	TRBV13	-
CASSPSSTYLGYTF	TGCGCCAGCAGCCCAAGCTCTACGTACTTGGGCTACACCTTC	-	TRBJ1-2	TRBV5-1	-
CASSPGKVWGQPQHF	TGTGCCAGCAGTCCAGGGAAGGTCTGGGGTCAGCCCCAGCATTTT	-	TRBJ1-5	TRBV6-5	-
CASSYGRGPGNTIYF	TGTGCCAGCAGCTACGGCAGGGGGCCTGGAAACACCATATATTTT	-	TRBJ1-3	TRBV7-2	TRBD1
CASSQDPWQYQETQYF	TGCGCCAGCAGCCAAGATCCGTGGCAGTACCAAGAGACCCAGTACTTC	-	TRBJ2-5	TRBV4-1	-
CASRYLISSYEQYF	TGTGCCAGCAGATACCTCATATCCTCCTACGAGCAGTACTTC	-	TRBJ2-7	TRBV6-6	-
CAWSQWDREDYGYTF	TGTGCCTGGAGTCAGTGGGACAGGGAGGACTATGGCTACACCTTC	-	TRBJ1-2	TRBV30	TRBD1
CASSGDRSGELFF	TGTGCCAGCAGCGGGGACAGATCCGGGGAGCTGTTTTTT	-	TRBJ2-2	TRBV9	TRBD1
CASSRDTNQPQHF	TGCGCCAGCAGCAGGGACACTAATCAGCCCCAGCATTTT	-	TRBJ1-5	TRBV5-1	-
CASSLGGNQETQYF	TGTGCCAGCAGCTTGGGCGGCAACCAAGAGACCCAGTACTTC	once	TRBJ2-5	TRBV11-3	-
CASGLVQGARGTEAFF	TGTGCTAGTGGTTTGGTACAGGGGGCACGGGGAACTGAAGCTTTCTTT	-	TRBJ1-1	TRBV12-5	TRBD1
CASSLTGGVGEQYF	TGTGCCAGCAGCTTGACAGGGGGGGTCGGCGAGCAGTACTTC	few	TRBJ2-7	TRBV28	TRBD1
CASSSGPGGTEAFF	TGTGCCAGCAGCTCGGGCCCCGGCGGTACTGAAGCTTTCTTT	-	TRBJ1-1	TRBV7-6	-
CASRRSGAGETQYF	TGTGCCAGCCGACGTTCGGGGGCCGGTGAGACCCAGTACTTC	-	TRBJ2-5	TRBV5-6	-
CASENGYEQYF	TGTGCCAGCGAAAACGGCTACGAGCAGTACTTC	-	TRBJ2-7	TRBV7-2	-
CASSALQGYGNTIYF	TGTGCCAGTAGTGCGCTACAGGGATACGGAAACACCATATATTTT	-	TRBJ1-3	TRBV19	-
CASSIGQGATEQYF	TGTGCCAGTAGTATCGGACAGGGGGCGACAGAGCAGTACTTC	-	TRBJ2-7	TRBV19	TRBD1
CASSLWGPSAQNIQYF	TGTGCCAGCAGCCTTTGGGGGCCCTCGGCCCAAAACATTCAGTACTTC	-	TRBJ2-4	TRBV7-2	-
CASKEVKNQNYGYTF	TGTGCCAGCAAGGAGGTAAAGAACCAGAACTATGGCTACACCTTC	-	TRBJ1-2	TRBV2	-
CASSAGTGGNSPLHF	TGTGCCAGCAGTGCCGGGACAGGGGGCAATTCACCCCTCCACTTT	few	TRBJ1-6	TRBV6-6	TRBD1
CASSEAGTGNEKLFF	TGTGCCAGCAGTGAAGCCGGGACAGGGAATGAAAAACTGTTTTTT	-	TRBJ1-4	TRBV2	TRBD1
CASSFGGTDYEQYF	TGCGCCAGCAGCTTTGGAGGGACAGACTACGAGCAGTACTTC	-	TRBJ2-7	TRBV5-1	-
CASQTGTGDYEQYF	TGTGCCAGCCAGACCGGGACGGGTGACTACGAGCAGTACTTC	-	TRBJ2-7	TRBV11-2	-
CASSSGQVSDEQFF	TGTGCCAGCAGCTCGGGACAGGTGTCCGATGAGCAGTTCTTC	-	TRBJ2-1	TRBV25-1	TRBD1
CASSEVLGGPTGELFF	TGTGCCAGCAGCGAGGTCCTGGGGGGGCCCACCGGGGAGCTGTTTTTT	few	TRBJ2-2	TRBV9	-
CASSLARGQGIYGYTF	TGTGCCAGCAGCTTAGCGCGGGGACAGGGGATCTATGGCTACACCTTC	few	TRBJ1-2	TRBV7-6	TRBD1
CASRDRTSSGNTIYF	TGTGCCAGCAGGGACAGGACTAGCTCTGGAAACACCATATATTTT	-	TRBJ1-3	TRBV25-1	TRBD1
CANSYGQGNQPQHF	TGTGCCAACAGTTACGGGCAGGGGAATCAGCCCCAGCATTTT	-	TRBJ1-5	TRBV6-5	-
CASLAGGETQYF	TGTGCCAGCCTGGCGGGGGGGGAGACCCAGTACTTC	-	TRBJ2-5	TRBV2	TRBD2
CASSELGLGITGELFF	TGTGCCAGCAGTGAACTAGGGCTAGGCATCACCGGGGAGCTGTTTTTT	-	TRBJ2-2	TRBV6-1	-
CASSRTGPGYEQYF	TGTGCCAGCAGCCGGACAGGGCCGGGGTACGAGCAGTACTTC	-	TRBJ2-7	TRBV5-4	TRBD1
CASSEQGLNTEAFF	TGTGCCAGCAGCGAACAGGGCTTGAACACTGAAGCTTTCTTT	few	TRBJ1-1	TRBV21-1	-
CASSINPQGAGANVLTF	TGTGCCAGCAGCATAAACCCCCAGGGGGCTGGGGCCAACGTCCTGACTTTC	-	TRBJ2-6	TRBV7-3	TRBD1
CASSFDRGTGELFF	TGTGCCAGCAGCTTCGACAGGGGAACCGGGGAGCTGTTTTTT	few	TRBJ2-2	TRBV11-3	TRBD1
CASSFALTSQNEQFF	TGCGCCAGCAGCTTTGCCTTGACTAGCCAAAATGAGCAGTTCTTC	-	TRBJ2-1	TRBV5-1	TRBD2
CASSPPGTGAGYTF	TGTGCCAGCTCACCACCCGGGACAGGGGCTGGCTACACCTTC	-	TRBJ1-2	TRBV18	TRBD1
CAISDLSVNQPQHF	TGTGCCATCAGTGATTTGAGCGTCAATCAGCCCCAGCATTTT	-	TRBJ1-5	TRBV10-3	-
CASSGGTGDVTKNIQYF	TGTGCCAGCAGTGGTGGGACAGGGGACGTGACCAAAAACATTCAGTACTTC	-	TRBJ2-4	TRBV6-1	TRBD1
CASNALGHTEAFF	TGTGCCAGCAACGCGTTGGGGCACACTGAAGCTTTCTTT	-	TRBJ1-1	TRBV6-5	-
CAWSGGAGTGELFF	TGTGCCTGGAGCGGGGGGGCCGGCACCGGGGAGCTGTTTTTT	-	TRBJ2-2	TRBV30	TRBD2
CASSKSCRKRGLGETQYF	TGTGCCAGCAGCAAAAGCTGCCGCAAGCGGGGCCTCGGGGAGACCCAGTACTTC	-	TRBJ2-5	TRBV21-1	-
CASSKRDTFNEQFF	TGTGCCAGCAGTAAGAGGGACACCTTCAATGAGCAGTTCTTC	-	TRBJ2-1	TRBV2	-
CASSFDGTDYGYTF	TGCGCCAGCAGCTTTGACGGAACTGACTATGGCTACACCTTC	once	TRBJ1-2	TRBV5-1	-
CASSLGKANYGYTF	TGCGCCAGCAGCTTGGGGAAGGCTAACTATGGCTACACCTTC	few	TRBJ1-2	TRBV5-1	-
CASRPDQTGGQFF	TGTGCCAGCAGGCCGGACCAGACAGGGGGGCAGTTCTTC	-	TRBJ2-1	TRBV6-1	TRBD1
CASSVTGGPQETQYF	TGCGCCAGCAGCGTCACAGGGGGCCCCCAAGAGACCCAGTACTTC	-	TRBJ2-5	TRBV5-1	TRBD1
CASSQGGDGTIYF	TGCGCCAGCAGCCAAGGGGGAGACGGCACCATATATTTT	few	TRBJ1-3	TRBV4-1	-
CASSLYRDRDGYTF	TGTGCCAGCAGTTTATATCGGGACAGGGATGGCTACACCTTC	once	TRBJ1-2	TRBV27	TRBD1
CASWDDNYGYTF	TGTGCCAGTTGGGACGATAACTATGGCTACACCTTC	once	TRBJ1-2	TRBV19	-
CASSPRTVHYGYTF	TGTGCCAGCAGCCCCCGGACAGTGCACTATGGCTACACCTTC	-	TRBJ1-2	TRBV4-2	-
CASSLVGGWRGTQYF	TGTGCCAGCAGCTTAGTTGGCGGGTGGAGGGGGACCCAGTACTTC	once	TRBJ2-5	TRBV7-2	-
CASSLIPTGGYGYTF	TGTGCCAGCAGCCTTATCCCGACAGGGGGCTATGGCTACACCTTC	-	TRBJ1-2	TRBV28	TRBD1
CASSPSWERETQYF	TGTGCCAGCTCACCGTCCTGGGAGCGGGAGACCCAGTACTTC	-	TRBJ2-5	TRBV18	-